This TCR beta chain derives from a study of cytomegalovirus exposure and HLA in healthy donors (dated by TCRdb to the late 2010s). About the investigation overall: According to an earlier analysis of 550 to 750 of the donors, some 180 million T cells yielded 100 million or so unique TCR beta sequences and approximately 300 Gb of sequence data. The study was designed to test whether signatures of past pathogen exposure could be identified by cataloging public T cell receptors. An earlier analysis of several hundred of the donors used high-throughput TCR beta sequencing to judge whether each TCR beta V gene segment behaved as functional or pseudogenic. Among approximately 370 genotyped donors of the cohort, an average of around 220,000 unique TCR beta nucleotide sequences was sequenced per donor, of which approximately 18% were non-productive. Roughly 5 DR-DQ haplotypes were handled as single units for association and clustering, since linkage in the cohort was strong. Typing coverage varied by locus: roughly 629-640 donors for A, B, C, DRB1 and DQB1; more than 500 for DQA1; approximately 610 for DPA1; 400 to 480 for DPB1. Every discovery cohort repertoire had been produced on one sequencing platform. Genome-wide SNP genotypes for about 55% of the roughly 670 donors were used in a later genetic analysis, which treated that subset as a discovery cohort. Donor age, sex, ethnicity and CMV serostatus were compiled together with the repertoire data. An early release covering approximately 600 HLA-typed donors comprised 250 to 350 gigabases of sequencing data and tens of millions of unique TCR sequences. Using immunosequencing, the study profiled T cell repertoires from approximately 700 subjects and related those repertoires to cytomegalovirus serostatus. Class I and class II HLA loci were covered by the typing at four-digit resolution. The genetic ancestry cluster associated with self-reported Caucasian donors included 81% of the 300 to 450 genotyped donors. High-throughput TCR immunosequencing, statistical association of individual TCRs with disease status, and machine learning were combined to predict cytomegalovirus infection status. A later analysis re-analyzed previously published TCR beta repertoires from 500 to 700 donors and added high-resolution HLA genotyping to study TCR occurrence patterns. Along with the roughly 670-subject first cohort, a separate validation cohort of over a hundred different subjects was used. Rather than using new phenotypic data, the later analysis identified candidate immune exposures from TCR beta sequences and from how often those sequences occurred across donors. On the study overall, not on this receptor specifically: An association between a missense DCLRE1C variant and V-gene and J-gene trimming of TCR beta chains was found in a later genetic analysis and replicated in an independent cohort. At a false discovery rate of 0.05, a later analysis linked about 16,000 TCR beta sequences to specific HLA alleles. When HLA alleles, especially DR and DQ, strongly co-occurred, TCR associations were difficult to assign to individual alleles. Compared with equally common non-associated chains, HLA-associated TCR beta chains in a later analysis were more clonally expanded and had lower generation probabilities. A group of highly shared sequence variants was considered likely to be a technical artifact of the sequencing pipeline. For the cohort, immune exposure information was limited to CMV serostatus. A later genetic analysis reported fewer N-insertions in productive TCRs among donors in an Asian-associated ancestry cluster than the approximately 700-donor mean. The classifier was reported to diagnose cytomegalovirus status with high specificity and sensitivity in both the original cohort and the validation cohort. According to a later analysis, parvovirus B19, influenza, CMV and Epstein-Barr virus appeared linked to several top co-occurrence clusters. Correlated functional status among segregating V segments might be attributable to linkage disequilibrium, but an unknown experimental factor could not be ruled out. In an earlier analysis of around 600 of the donors, most TCR beta V segments were observed in productive rearrangements about 90% or about 30% of the time, broadly matching IMGT annotations. In a later analysis, the rate of TCR association differed among HLA loci, with DRB1 alleles having the most associated TCRs and HLA-C alleles having the fewest. While some public TCRs were present in many individuals, most TCR sequences turned up only very rarely across donors. It was suggested by the authors that the approach could potentially be generalized to other disease states and immunological phenotypes. A further reported finding was that TCR beta sequences accurately predicted the HLA-A and HLA-B alleles for most subjects in the first cohort. In the study, approximately 160 TCR beta chains were listed as associated with cytomegalovirus. Because the 87-base-pair reads could not distinguish some IMGT-functional V segments, including TRBV6-2 and TRBV6-3, those segments were excluded. In this cohort, only TCR beta chains were sequenced, and detectable features were limited by the absence of alpha or paired-chain data. Presence/absence analyses assumed roughly uniform sequencing depth across donors, an assumption that may not hold. A later analysis found that most CMV-associated TCR beta chains appeared HLA-restricted, with HLA associations seemingly driven largely by CMV exposure. Because some donors lacked HLA typing at each locus, the association tests relied only on the typed subset. In vitro tests confirmed that a few of the cytomegalovirus-associated TCR beta chains recognize cytomegalovirus antigens. Because counts were too low, roughly 17 rarely observed V segments, including chromosome 9 orphons, were left out of the earlier analysis of approximately 500 of the donors.

With regard to this clone: The antigen it binds to is not known. No per-base quality is available; no much larger clone lies one base away.

The protocol used for the library was the immunoSEQ multiplex PCR assay. For the multiplex PCR, a mixture combining 60 forward primers for TCR Vbeta segments and 13 reverse primers for TCR Jbeta segments was used. The CDR3 region of rearranged TCR beta genes was amplified from genomic DNA with a multiplex PCR assay. The amplified TCR beta libraries were sequenced on the Illumina HiSeq System as 87-base-pair reads. From the authors' description of their analysis: In a later analysis, tens of millions of unique TCR beta chains were counted across the 500 to 850 repertoires, and roughly 11 million of these chains were shared by at least two donors. A nearest-neighbor algorithm error-corrected the raw reads and collapsed the reads into unique sequences, merging closely related sequences to remove PCR and sequencing errors. CDR3 sequences were aligned to IMGT reference sequences to assign V, D and J gene segments. For a sequence to be retained, a match of at least six nucleotides to both a V gene segment and a J gene segment was required. A rearrangement counted as productive if the CDR3 had no stop codons and remained in frame with V and J, and every other rearrangement counted as non-productive. Following IMGT convention, CDR3 was defined as the stretch from the second conserved V-encoded cysteine to the conserved J-encoded phenylalanine. The earlier analysis of fewer than 750 of the donors excluded sequences that lacked an unambiguous match to a single V gene segment. In an earlier analysis of almost 600 of the donors, a V segment was called functional when productive rearrangements were above 56.7%, and segregating when the standard deviation between donors exceeded 5%. To diagnose cytomegalovirus status from the catalog of TCR beta chain sequences, a statistical classification framework was built. A later analysis assigned V and J genes by comparing TCR nucleotide sequences with IMGT/GENE-DB human TR gene sequences. A later analysis assigned CDR3 sequences and most-parsimonious VDJ recombination scenarios with the TCRdist pipeline. A later analysis defined each TCR beta chain by its CDR3 amino acid sequence plus V-gene family, and excluded reads lacking a unique V-gene family. In a later analysis, fewer than 650 highly shared, low-generation-probability nucleotide sequences were removed to address suspected cross-contamination and a sequencing artifact. In a later analysis, a clonal expansion index for each public chain was calculated from normalized within-repertoire ranks of inferred template counts. Generation probabilities in a later analysis came from a VDJ recombination model fitted to out-of-frame rearrangements, and those results were checked against IGoR. In a later analysis, TCR-TCR, TCR-HLA and TCR-CMV co-occurrence was scored with hypergeometric tests, and a repertoire-size bias correction was applied to TCR pairs. In a later analysis, false discovery rates were estimated by permuting HLA or CMV assignments 20 times. A later analysis grouped co-occurring TCRs with DBSCAN, adding TCRdist sequence similarity when clustering within HLA-allele-positive subsets. Co-occurrence clustering excluded repertoires with fewer than 30,000 or more than 120,000 public chains, plus five with anomalous nucleotide sharing. This is the immuneACCESS table as TCRdb keeps it, with only in-frame sequences that have V and J called. A part of the clones is gone; compared with another copy, unresolved V genes explain less than half, and the rest is unexplained. Clonal size and the V and J genes are those of that table, whereas D and trimming came from the DNA. The table for this sample lists roughly 160,000 clones; 80% of them were counted only once. 1% of the sample is held by the ten biggest clonotypes.

Deletion took 2 bases off V and 2 bases off J, with a span of 16 bases between the germline ends. The germline V gene provides CDR1 MDHEN and CDR2 SYDVKM. Including cysteine and phenylalanine, the CDR3 has 18 amino acids. Only CDR3 DNA remains: 54 bases, in frame from the first base. The cohort was made up of hundreds of healthy bone marrow donors. Cohort members were all nominally healthy when sampled, although unrecorded immune exposures were likely present. The donor tested CMV seropositive and was one of the 289 seropositive cohort members. Each donor provided a peripheral blood sample, and peripheral blood mononuclear cells were used for TCR beta sequencing. The Qiagen DNeasy Blood Extraction Kit was used to extract genomic DNA from the blood cell samples.

The chain was built from TRBV28 and TRBJ2-6; the D segment could be TRBD1, given 6 matching bases. This TCR was recovered from a woman in her fifties or sixties in good health and CMV-seropositive. The specimen sequenced was PBMCs. The DNA is TGTGCCAGCAGTTTACTGGCAGGGGATGGTCCTGGGGCCAACGTCCTGACTTTC. It specifies CASSLLAGDGPGANVLTF.